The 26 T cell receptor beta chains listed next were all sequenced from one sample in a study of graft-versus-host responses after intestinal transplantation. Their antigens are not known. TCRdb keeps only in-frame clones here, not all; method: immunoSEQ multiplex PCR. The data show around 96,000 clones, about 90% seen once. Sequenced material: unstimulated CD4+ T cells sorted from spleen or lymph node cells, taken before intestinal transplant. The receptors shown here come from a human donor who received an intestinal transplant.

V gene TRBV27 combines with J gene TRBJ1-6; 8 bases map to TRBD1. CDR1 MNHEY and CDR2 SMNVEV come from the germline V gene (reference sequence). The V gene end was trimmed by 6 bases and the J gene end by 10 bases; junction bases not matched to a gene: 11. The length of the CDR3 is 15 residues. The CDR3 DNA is TGTGCCAGCAGACCCTCGGACAGGGACGGGTCACCCCTCCACTTT. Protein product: CASRPSDRDGSPLHF.

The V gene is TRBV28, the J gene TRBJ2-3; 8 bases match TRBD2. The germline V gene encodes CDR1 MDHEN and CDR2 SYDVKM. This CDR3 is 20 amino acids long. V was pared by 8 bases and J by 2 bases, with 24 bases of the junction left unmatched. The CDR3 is CASETRSPSGLRGNTDTQYF. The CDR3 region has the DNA TGTGCCAGCGAAACAAGGTCTCCTAGCGGGTTACGTGGAAACACAGATACGCAGTATTTT.

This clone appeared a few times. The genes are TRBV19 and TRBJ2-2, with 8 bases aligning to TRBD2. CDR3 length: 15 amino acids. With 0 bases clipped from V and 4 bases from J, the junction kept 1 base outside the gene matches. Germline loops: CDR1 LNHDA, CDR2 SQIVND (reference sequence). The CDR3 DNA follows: TGTGCCAGTAGTATAGATCGGGGGGGCACCGGGGAGCTGTTTTTT. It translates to CASSIDRGGTGELFF.

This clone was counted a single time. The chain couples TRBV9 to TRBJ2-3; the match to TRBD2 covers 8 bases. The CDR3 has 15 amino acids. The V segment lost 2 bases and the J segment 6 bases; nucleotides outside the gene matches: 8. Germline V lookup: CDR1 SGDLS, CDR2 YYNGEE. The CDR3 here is CASSVGSGGGDTQYF. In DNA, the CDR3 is TGTGCCAGCAGCGTGGGGAGCGGGGGTGGTGATACGCAGTATTTT.

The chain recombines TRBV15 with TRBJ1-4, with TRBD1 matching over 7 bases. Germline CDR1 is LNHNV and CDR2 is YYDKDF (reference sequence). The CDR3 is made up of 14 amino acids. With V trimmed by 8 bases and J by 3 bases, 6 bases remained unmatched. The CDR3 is CATRQGRANEKLFF. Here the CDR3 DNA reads TGTGCCACCCGACAGGGCCGGGCTAATGAAAAACTGTTTTTT.

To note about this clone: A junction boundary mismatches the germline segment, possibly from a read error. CDR3 sequence reads: CARSLPHRGRSLF. The CDR3 bases are TGTGCCAGAAGCTTGCCCCACAGGGGACGCTCTCTCTTC. The chain is built from TRBV5-3 and TRBJ2-7, with 7 bases matching TRBD1. TRBV5-3 is marked as an open reading frame, function uncertain. The CDR3 loop spans 13 amino acids.

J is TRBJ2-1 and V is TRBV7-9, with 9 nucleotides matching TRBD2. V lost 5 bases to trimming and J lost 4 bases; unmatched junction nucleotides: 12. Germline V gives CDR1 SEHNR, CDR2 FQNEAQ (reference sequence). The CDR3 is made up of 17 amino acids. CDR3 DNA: TGTGCCAGCAGCGATGACGCCGGGCGGGAGGGATACAATGAGCAGTTCTTC. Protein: CASSDDAGREGYNEQFF.

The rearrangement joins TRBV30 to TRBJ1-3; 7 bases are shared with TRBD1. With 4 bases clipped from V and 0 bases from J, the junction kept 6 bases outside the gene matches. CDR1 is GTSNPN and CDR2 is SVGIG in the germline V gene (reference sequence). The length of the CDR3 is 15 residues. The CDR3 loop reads CAWIPGQSSGNTIYF. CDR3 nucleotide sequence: TGTGCCTGGATACCGGGACAGAGCTCTGGAAACACCATATATTTT.

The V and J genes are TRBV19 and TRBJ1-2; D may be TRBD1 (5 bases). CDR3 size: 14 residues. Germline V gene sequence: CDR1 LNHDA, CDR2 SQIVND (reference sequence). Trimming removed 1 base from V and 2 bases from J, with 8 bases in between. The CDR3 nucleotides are TGTGCCAGTAGTATAGGACAGTTAAACTATGGCTACACCTTC. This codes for CASSIGQLNYGYTF. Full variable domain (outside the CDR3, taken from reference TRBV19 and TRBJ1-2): DGGITQSPKYLFRKEGQNVTLSCEQNLNHDAMYWYRQDPGQGLRLIYYSQIVNDFQKGDIAEGYSVSREKKESFPLTVTSAQKNPTAFYLCASSIGQLNYGYTFGSGTRLTVV.

CDR3 DNA sequence: TGTGCCAGTATCGAGTCGGGAAGGGCTAACTATGGCTACACCTTC. This translates into CASIESGRANYGYTF. The chain has TRBV19 and TRBJ1-2; D is unresolved. V dropped 7 bases and J dropped 0 bases, with 15 bases sitting between them. The CDR3 is 15 residues long. Germline V gene lookup returns CDR1 LNHDA and CDR2 SQIVND (reference sequence).

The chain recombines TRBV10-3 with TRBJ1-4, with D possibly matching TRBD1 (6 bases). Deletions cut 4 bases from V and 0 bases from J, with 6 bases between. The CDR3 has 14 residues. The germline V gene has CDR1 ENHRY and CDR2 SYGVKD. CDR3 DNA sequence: TGTGCCATCAGTGGGACAGCAACTAATGAAAAACTGTTTTTT. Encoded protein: CAISGTATNEKLFF.

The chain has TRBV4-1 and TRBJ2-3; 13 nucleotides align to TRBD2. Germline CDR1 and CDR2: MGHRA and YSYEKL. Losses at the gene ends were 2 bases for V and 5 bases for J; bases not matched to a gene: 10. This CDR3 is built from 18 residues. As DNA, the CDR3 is TGCGCCAGCAGCCAACCAGGGAGGACTAGCGGGAGTGGAGATACGCAGTATTTT. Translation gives CASSQPGRTSGSGDTQYF.

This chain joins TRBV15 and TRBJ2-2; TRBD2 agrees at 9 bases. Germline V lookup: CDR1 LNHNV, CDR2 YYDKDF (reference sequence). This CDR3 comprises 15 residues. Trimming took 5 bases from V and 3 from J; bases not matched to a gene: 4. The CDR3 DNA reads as TGTGCCACCAGCCACACTAGCGGGTACACCGGGGAGCTGTTTTTT. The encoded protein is CATSHTSGYTGELFF.

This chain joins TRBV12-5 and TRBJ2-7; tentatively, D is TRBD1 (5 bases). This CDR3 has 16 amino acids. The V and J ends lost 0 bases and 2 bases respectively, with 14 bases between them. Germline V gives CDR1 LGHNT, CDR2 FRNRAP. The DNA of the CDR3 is TGTGCTAGTGGTTTGGTACAGGTGGGTCAAACCTACGAGCAGTACTTC. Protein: CASGLVQVGQTYEQYF. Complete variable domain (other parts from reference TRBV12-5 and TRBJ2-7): DARVTQTPRHKVTEMGQEVTMRCQPILGHNTVFWYRQTMMQGLELLAYFRNRAPLDDSGMPKDRFSAEMPDATLATLKIQPSEPRDSAVYFCASGLVQVGQTYEQYFGPGTRLTVT.

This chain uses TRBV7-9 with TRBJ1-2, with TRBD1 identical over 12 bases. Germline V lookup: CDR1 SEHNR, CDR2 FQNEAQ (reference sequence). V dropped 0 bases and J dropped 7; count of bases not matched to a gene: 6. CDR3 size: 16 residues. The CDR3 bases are TGTGCCAGCAGCTTAGCCGGGACAGGGGGCGCAGGTGGCTACACCTTC. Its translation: CASSLAGTGGAGGYTF.

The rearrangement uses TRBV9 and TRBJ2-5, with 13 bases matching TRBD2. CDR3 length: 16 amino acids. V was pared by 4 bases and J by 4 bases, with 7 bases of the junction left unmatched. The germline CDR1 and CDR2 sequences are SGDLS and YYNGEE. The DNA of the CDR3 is TGTGCCAGCAGCTTTTGGACTAGCGGGAGTGTAGAGACCCAGTACTTC. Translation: CASSFWTSGSVETQYF. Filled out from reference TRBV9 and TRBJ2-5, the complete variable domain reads DSGVTQTPKHLITATGQRVTLRCSPRSGDLSVYWYQQSLDQGLQFLIQYYNGEERAKGNILERFSAQQFPDLHSELNLSSLELGDSALYFCASSFWTSGSVETQYFGPGTRLLVL.

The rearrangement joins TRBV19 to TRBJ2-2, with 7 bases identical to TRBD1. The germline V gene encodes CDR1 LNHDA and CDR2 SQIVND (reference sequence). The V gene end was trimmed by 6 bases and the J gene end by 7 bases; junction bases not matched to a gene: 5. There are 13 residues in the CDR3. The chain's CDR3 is CASRNRGVGELFF. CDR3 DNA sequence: TGTGCCAGTAGAAACAGGGGTGTCGGGGAGCTGTTTTTT.

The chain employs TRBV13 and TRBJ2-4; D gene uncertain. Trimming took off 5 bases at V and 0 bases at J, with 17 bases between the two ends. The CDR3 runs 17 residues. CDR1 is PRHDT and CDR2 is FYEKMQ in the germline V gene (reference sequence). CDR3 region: CASSPSQAPLAKNIQYF. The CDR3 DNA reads TGTGCCAGCAGCCCGAGTCAAGCCCCCCTAGCCAAAAACATTCAGTACTTC. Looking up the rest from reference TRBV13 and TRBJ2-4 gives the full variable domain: AAGVIQSPRHLIKEKRETATLKCYPIPRHDTVYWYQQGPGQDPQFLISFYEKMQSDKGSIPDRFSAQQFSDYHSELNMSSLELGDSALYFCASSPSQAPLAKNIQYFGAGTRLSVL.

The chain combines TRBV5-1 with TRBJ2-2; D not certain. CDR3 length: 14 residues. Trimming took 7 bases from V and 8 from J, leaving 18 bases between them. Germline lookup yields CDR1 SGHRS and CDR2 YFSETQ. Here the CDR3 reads CASGLRVGGGELFF. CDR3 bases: TGCGCCAGCGGCCTTCGGGTAGGCGGAGGGGAGCTGTTTTTT.

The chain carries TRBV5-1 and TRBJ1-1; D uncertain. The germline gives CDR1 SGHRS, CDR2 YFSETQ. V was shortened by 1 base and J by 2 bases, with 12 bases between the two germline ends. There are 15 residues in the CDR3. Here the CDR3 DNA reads TGCGCCAGCAGCTTGTCCTCGCGGCTTAACACTGAAGCTTTCTTT. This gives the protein CASSLSSRLNTEAFF.

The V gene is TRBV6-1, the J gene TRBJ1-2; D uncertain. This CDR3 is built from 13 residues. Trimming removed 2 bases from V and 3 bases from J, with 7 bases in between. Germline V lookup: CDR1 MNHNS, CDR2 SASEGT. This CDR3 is CASSENSYYGYTF. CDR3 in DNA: TGTGCCAGCAGTGAAAACAGCTACTATGGCTACACCTTC.

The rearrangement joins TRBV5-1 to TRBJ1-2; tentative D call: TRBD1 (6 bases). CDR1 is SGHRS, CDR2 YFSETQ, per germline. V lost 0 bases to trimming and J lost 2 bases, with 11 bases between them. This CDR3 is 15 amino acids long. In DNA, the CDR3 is TGCGCCAGCAGCTTGGGGGACATCACAAACTATGGCTACACCTTC. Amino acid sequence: CASSLGDITNYGYTF.

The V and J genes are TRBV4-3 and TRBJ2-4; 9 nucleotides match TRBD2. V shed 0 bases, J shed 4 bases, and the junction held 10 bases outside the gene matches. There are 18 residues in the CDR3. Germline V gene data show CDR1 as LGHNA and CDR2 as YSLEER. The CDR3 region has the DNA TGCGCCAGCAGCCAAGACCCCTCTCCGCTAGCGGGGAAAAACATTCAGTACTTC. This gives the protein CASSQDPSPLAGKNIQYF.

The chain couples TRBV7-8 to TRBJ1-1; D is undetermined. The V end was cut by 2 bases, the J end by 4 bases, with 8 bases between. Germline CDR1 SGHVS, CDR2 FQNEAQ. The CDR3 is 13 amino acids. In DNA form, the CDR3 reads TGTGCCAGCAGCTTATTGGAGGCCACTGAAGCTTTCTTT. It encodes CASSLLEATEAFF.

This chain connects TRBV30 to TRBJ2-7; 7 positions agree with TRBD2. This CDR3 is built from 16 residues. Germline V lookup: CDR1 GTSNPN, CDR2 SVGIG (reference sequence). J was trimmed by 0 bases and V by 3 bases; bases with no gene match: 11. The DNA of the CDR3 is TGTGCCTGGAGGCACACCGGGACTATGAACTCCTACGAGCAGTACTTC. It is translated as CAWRHTGTMNSYEQYF.

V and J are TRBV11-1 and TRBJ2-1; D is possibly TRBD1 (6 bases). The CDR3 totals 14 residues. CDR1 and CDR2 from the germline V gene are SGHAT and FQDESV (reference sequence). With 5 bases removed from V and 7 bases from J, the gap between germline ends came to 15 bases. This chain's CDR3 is CASSPRGARNEQFF. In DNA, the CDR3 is TGTGCCAGCAGCCCCAGGGGAGCTAGGAATGAGCAGTTCTTC.